The clone carrying this T cell receptor (beta chain) was counted a few times. The antigen remains undetermined. A second about 7 to 12 cycle PCR used barcoded and J-beta primers. Unique molecular identifiers of 12 random nucleotides labeled each cDNA. A minimum of 2.5 million CDR3-containing paired-end reads was obtained for each sample. MiXCR was run by TCRdb on the 5' RACE reads, yielding one entry per CDR3 protein. The table has more than 650,000 distinct CDR3 sequences, roughly 20% seen once. This entry is derived from a study of blood T cells in healthy people across ages. This CDR3 contains 13 residues. CDR1 and CDR2 from the germline V gene are MNHEY and SVGEGT. Points from the study as a whole: In long-lived donors, naive CD4+ cell counts and diversity exceeded those of aged donors. With age, beta diversity per million T cells declined roughly linearly, significantly by 40.

The sequence was obtained from a man between 65 and 79 years old in good health. This chain links TRBV6-2 or TRBV6-3 with TRBJ2-5, with 7 bases lining up with TRBD1. The end of the DNA fits TRBJ2-1 better, so the J call may be wrong. Material: blood. CDR3 loop: CASRMTGSGEQFF. Written as DNA, the CDR3 is TGTGCCAGCAGGATGACAGGGTCGGGGGAGCAGTTCTTC.